One and the same sample provided the 30 T cell receptor beta chains below, sequenced in a study of control samples from healthy donors and cancer patients. This table comes from immunoSEQ multiplex PCR, and its TCRdb copy is limited to in-frame clones, with some not included. The sample holds approximately 160,000 clones, approximately 91% seen once. Material for sequencing was blood. These receptors all stem from a woman in her thirties or forties in good health.

The chain carries TRBV4-2 and TRBJ1-4; tentative D call: TRBD1 (5 bases). V shed 0 bases and J shed 13 bases, with 15 bases lying between them. The CDR3 runs to 14 residues. Germline V gives CDR1 LGHNA, CDR2 YNFKEQ. The CDR3 DNA reads TGTGCCAGCAGCCAAGACGGGGGGGAGGCTTCACTGTTTTTT. Its protein product is CASSQDGGEASLFF.

The chain is built from TRBV5-6 and TRBJ1-6, with D hard to call. Germline V lookup: CDR1 SGHDT, CDR2 YYEEEE. The V gene lost 6 bases and the J gene lost 8 bases, with 21 bases spanning the gap. The CDR3 loop spans 16 amino acids. The CDR3 reads CASTDRGIPNYSPLHF. The CDR3 bases are TGTGCCAGCACCGATCGGGGTATCCCTAATTATTCACCCCTCCACTTT.

J is TRBJ1-1 and V is TRBV3-1 (or the pseudogene TRBV3-2); D perhaps matches TRBD1 (5 bases). Germline CDR1 reads LGHDT; CDR2 reads YNNKEL (reference sequence). The CDR3 runs to 13 residues. Trimming pared 3 bases from V and 1 base from J, leaving 6 bases between. This CDR3 is CASSHQGNTEAFF. The CDR3 bases are TGTGCCAGCAGCCACCAGGGGAACACTGAAGCTTTCTTT.

CDR3 region: CASSQEQGAFYEQYF. The CDR3 DNA reads as TGCGCCAGCAGCCAAGAGCAGGGGGCTTTCTACGAGCAGTACTTC. The chain recombines TRBV4-1 with TRBJ2-7, with TRBD1 matching over 8 bases. CDR1 is MGHRA and CDR2 is YSYEKL in the germline V gene. CDR3 length equals 15 residues. V gave up 0 bases and J gave up 3 bases; unmatched junction bases: 4.

V gene TRBV4-1 combines with J gene TRBJ1-2; no clear D gene. Between the trimmed V and J ends, which lost 0 bases and 11 bases, there was a span of 13 bases. Looked up from germline, CDR1 is MGHRA and CDR2 is YSYEKL. The CDR3 runs 13 residues. DNA of the CDR3: TGCGCCAGCAGCCAAGATCTTAAGGGCCGGTACACCTTC. It is translated as CASSQDLKGRYTF.

The chain is built from TRBV19 and TRBJ1-1, with D perhaps TRBD1 (6 bases). Trimming cost V 0 bases and J 6 bases, with 14 bases left between them. CDR3 length equals 15 residues. Germline CDR1 reads LNHDA; CDR2 reads SQIVND (reference sequence). The CDR3 sequence is CASSIEGGRVPEAFF. DNA for the CDR3: TGTGCCAGTAGTATAGAAGGGGGTAGGGTCCCTGAAGCTTTCTTT.

This chain joins TRBV4-2 and TRBJ1-2; tentatively, D is TRBD1 (5 bases). Germline V gene sequence: CDR1 LGHNA, CDR2 YNFKEQ. The CDR3 is 17 amino acids. V gave up 0 bases and J gave up 6 bases, with 20 bases separating them. The CDR3 DNA is TGTGCCAGCAGCCAAGAAAGTGACAATTGGGGCGAGGATGGCTACACCTTC. Translated: CASSQESDNWGEDGYTF.

V gene TRBV5-4 combines with J gene TRBJ1-4; D unclear. The CDR3 runs 15 residues. The ends were cut back, 0 bases at V and 4 bases at J, with 10 bases in the middle. The germline gives CDR1 SGHNT, CDR2 YYREEE (reference sequence). The CDR3 protein is CASSLGGRNNEKLFF. The DNA for the CDR3 is TGTGCCAGCAGCTTGGGAGGACGGAATAATGAAAAACTGTTTTTT.

The CDR3 nucleotides are TGCGCCAGCAGCAACCCGGGACAGCTAAACAATGAGCAGTTCTTC. Protein product: CASSNPGQLNNEQFF. The chain has TRBV10-1 and TRBJ2-1; 7 bases line up with TRBD1. The CDR3 contains 15 residues. V lost 6 bases, J lost 5 bases, and 10 bases stayed unmatched. CDR1 is WNHNN, CDR2 SYGVQD, per germline (reference sequence).

The chain combines TRBV9 with TRBJ2-7; tentatively, D is TRBD2 (6 bases). The germline V gene encodes CDR1 SGDLS and CDR2 YYNGEE. There are 16 residues in the CDR3. Trimming took off 3 bases at V and 2 bases at J, with 18 bases between the two ends. CDR3 sequence reads: CASSAGPGEMAYEQYF. The DNA for the CDR3 is TGTGCCAGCAGCGCCGGCCCGGGGGAGATGGCCTACGAGCAGTACTTC.

The chain uses TRBV6-5 and TRBJ2-7, with 8 positions matching TRBD2. The CDR3 runs to 15 residues. The germline CDR1 and CDR2 sequences are MNHEY and SVGAGI. J was trimmed by 2 bases and V by 7 bases; bases with no gene match: 10. The CDR3 spells CASTRGGADTYEQYF. Here the CDR3 DNA reads TGTGCCAGCACCCGGGGGGGGGCAGACACCTACGAGCAGTACTTC.

Here the CDR3 DNA reads TGTGCCAGCAGTGTTACTAGCGGGGGGGCTCTAGAGACCCAGTACTTC. It translates to CASSVTSGGALETQYF. V is TRBV6-1 and J is TRBJ2-5, with 13 bases lining up with TRBD2. Germline CDR1 and CDR2: MNHNS and SASEGT. The CDR3 has 16 residues. With V trimmed by 4 bases and J by 4 bases, 6 bases remained unmatched.

This clone was picked up one time. The genes are TRBV10-3 and TRBJ1-5; perhaps TRBD1 as D (5 bases). The CDR3 length is 15 residues. V lost 6 bases to trimming and J lost 4 bases, with 16 bases between them. The germline gives CDR1 ENHRY, CDR2 SYGVKD. CDR3 protein: CAISDSLTDNQPQHF. As DNA, the CDR3 is TGTGCCATCAGCGACAGCTTAACAGATAATCAGCCCCAGCATTTT.

DNA for the CDR3: TGTGCCAGCAGCGTGGGAGATACGCAGTATTTT. This codes for CASSVGDTQYF. V and J are TRBV5-4 and TRBJ2-3, with D uncertain. Germline CDR1 SGHNT, CDR2 YYREEE (reference sequence). The CDR3 length is 11 residues. The V and J ends lost 4 bases and 5 bases respectively, with 5 bases between them. The entire variable domain, with the rest obtained from reference TRBV5-4 and TRBJ2-3, is as follows: ETGVTQSPTHLIKTRGQQVTLRCSSQSGHNTVSWYQQALGQGPQFIFQYYREEENGRGNFPPRFSGLQFPNYSSELNVNALELDDSALYLCASSVGDTQYFGPGTRLTVL.

This clone was seen a single time. This chain joins TRBV3-1 (or the pseudogene TRBV3-2) and TRBJ2-3, with a possible D match to TRBD2 (6 bases). The CDR3 runs to 17 residues. Germline assignment: CDR1 LGHDT and CDR2 YNNKEL (reference sequence). V lost 0 bases to trimming and J lost 2 bases, with 15 bases between them. The CDR3 DNA follows: TGTGCCAGCAGCCAAGATGTGGGACTTCGGTACACAGATACGCAGTATTTT. The encoded protein is CASSQDVGLRYTDTQYF.

As to this clone: At one of its ends the junction is not consistent with the germline gene, which may arise from a read error. This rearrangement joins TRBV29-1 to TRBJ1-2; D is unresolved. There are 12 residues in the CDR3. The germline V gene encodes CDR1 SQVTM and CDR2 ANQGSEA. The CDR3 protein is CSVEGDRVGYTF. CDR3 sequence (DNA): TGCAGCGTCGAAGGCGATAGGGTTGGCTACACCTTC.

This rearrangement joins TRBV2 to TRBJ2-6; D is unclear. The germline V gene has CDR1 SNHLY and CDR2 FYNNEI. This CDR3 has 18 residues. V shed 3 bases and J shed 0 bases, with 15 bases lying between them. CDR3 region: CASSDPGQARSGANVLTF. CDR3 in DNA: TGTGCCAGCAGTGATCCCGGGCAGGCTCGCTCTGGGGCCAACGTCCTGACTTTC.

V and J are TRBV5-5 and TRBJ2-5; D perhaps matches TRBD2 (6 bases). Between the trimmed V and J ends, which lost 2 bases and 2 bases, there was a span of 10 bases. Germline loops: CDR1 SGHKS, CDR2 YYEKEE (reference sequence). The CDR3 spans 14 residues. The CDR3: CASSFPRGQETQYF. The DNA of the CDR3 is TGTGCCAGCAGCTTTCCCCGGGGGCAAGAGACCCAGTACTTC.

CDR3 amino acids: CASSSLAGGPLSTDTQYF. CDR3 coding DNA: TGTGCCAGCAGCTCCCTAGCGGGGGGGCCATTAAGCACAGATACGCAGTATTTT. The V and J genes are TRBV7-2 and TRBJ2-3; 12 bases agree with TRBD2. This CDR3 is built from 18 residues. From germline, CDR1 is SGHTA and CDR2 FQGNSA. Unmatched junction bases numbered 8, after V lost 4 bases and J lost 0 bases. The full variable domain, completed using reference TRBV7-2 and TRBJ2-3, is GAGVSQSPSNKVTEKGKDVELRCDPISGHTALYWYRQSLGQGLEFLIYFQGNSAPDKSGLPSDRFSAERTGGSVSTLTIQRTQQEDSAVYLCASSSLAGGPLSTDTQYFGPGTRLTVL.

The genes are TRBV6-2 or TRBV6-3 and TRBJ2-7; maybe TRBD1 (6 bases). The germline CDR1 and CDR2 sequences are MNHEY and SVGEGT. The V and J ends lost 5 bases and 4 bases respectively, with 9 bases between them. This CDR3 contains 12 residues. The CDR3 DNA reads TGTGCCAGCAGTACTGACAGGTACGAGCAGTACTTC. It is translated as CASSTDRYEQYF.

The chain employs TRBV10-3 and TRBJ1-1, with a tentative D call TRBD1 (6 bases). The V end was cut by 10 bases, the J end by 0 bases, with 9 bases between. The CDR3 is 12 residues long. Germline CDR1 ENHRY, CDR2 SYGVKD. The CDR3, as DNA: TGTGCCACTACAGGGTTGAACACTGAAGCTTTCTTT. This gives the protein CATTGLNTEAFF.

The genes are TRBV10-1 and TRBJ1-5, with 7 positions matching TRBD1. The CDR3 has 12 amino acids. With V trimmed by 6 bases and J by 7 bases, 3 bases remained unmatched. In germline, CDR1 is WNHNN, CDR2 SYGVQD (reference sequence). CDR3 region: CASSQGEQPQHF. The CDR3 bases are TGCGCCAGCAGCCAGGGGGAACAGCCCCAGCATTTT.

The genes are TRBV27 and TRBJ2-5; TRBD2 agrees at 11 bases. Germline V gene data show CDR1 as MNHEY and CDR2 as SMNVEV (reference sequence). This CDR3 has 18 amino acids. V was pared by 1 base and J by 1 base, with 8 bases of the junction left unmatched. The CDR3 nucleotides are TGTGCCAGCAGTTTATTTCCTAGCGGGGGGACCTTCCAAGAGACCCAGTACTTC. It codes for CASSLFPSGGTFQETQYF.

The chain employs TRBV6-5 and TRBJ1-2; the D is unclear. Trimming took 7 bases from V and 7 from J, leaving 19 bases between them. The germline V gene has CDR1 MNHEY and CDR2 SVGAGI. The CDR3 runs to 14 residues. The CDR3 reads CASNPTFAGIGYTF. CDR3 coding DNA: TGTGCCAGCAACCCGACTTTTGCGGGAATTGGCTACACCTTC.

The chain recombines TRBV5-1 with TRBJ1-2; D perhaps matches TRBD1 (6 bases). V lost 7 bases to trimming and J lost 14 bases, with 24 bases between them. Per germline, CDR1 SGHRS and CDR2 YFSETQ. CDR3 length equals 13 residues. The CDR3 DNA reads TGCGCCAGCTCCCTGGGTACAGGGATAGTTGAAACCTTC. The encoded protein is CASSLGTGIVETF. The variable domain in full, with the rest retrieved from reference TRBV5-1 and TRBJ1-2, is KAGVTQTPRYLIKTRGQQVTLSCSPISGHRSVSWYQQTPGQGLQFLFEYFSETQRNKGNFPGRFSGRQFSNSRSEMNVSTLELGDSALYLCASSLGTGIVETFGSGTRLTVV.

This clone occurred once. V is TRBV25-1 and J is TRBJ2-7, with 8 bases identical to TRBD1. Looked up from germline, CDR1 is MGHDK and CDR2 is SYGVNS. The ends lost 4 bases at V and 3 bases at J; junction bases unmatched: 14. The CDR3 has 17 residues. The CDR3: CASSGPTTGAPNYEQYF. CDR3 sequence (DNA): TGTGCCAGCAGTGGGCCCACGACAGGGGCGCCCAACTACGAGCAGTACTTC.

The chain links TRBV28 to TRBJ2-2; D is unclear. The germline CDR1 and CDR2 sequences are MDHEN and SYDVKM. Trimming cost V 3 bases and J 7 bases, with 3 bases left between them. The CDR3 runs 11 residues. The CDR3 loop reads CASSFLGELFF. In DNA, the CDR3 is TGTGCCAGCAGTTTTCTCGGGGAGCTGTTTTTT.

This chain uses TRBV18 with TRBJ2-2; TRBD1 matches at 9 bases. The CDR3 length is 18 residues. The trim removed 3 bases at V and 7 bases at J, leaving 15 bases unmatched. Per germline, CDR1 KGHSH and CDR2 LQKENI. The CDR3 loop reads CASSPTDTAGTGFGELFF. The DNA of the CDR3 is TGTGCCAGCTCACCCACCGATACGGCCGGGACAGGGTTCGGGGAGCTGTTTTTT. Drawing the rest from reference TRBV18 and TRBJ2-2, the complete variable domain is NAGVMQNPRHLVRRRGQEARLRCSPMKGHSHVYWYRQLPEEGLKFMVYLQKENIIDESGMPKERFSAEFPKEGPSILRIQQVVRGDSAAYFCASSPTDTAGTGFGELFFGEGSRLTVL.

The genes are TRBV18 and TRBJ2-3; tentatively, D is TRBD2 (5 bases). From germline, CDR1 is KGHSH and CDR2 LQKENI. The CDR3 runs to 15 residues. The V end lost 6 bases, the J end lost 5 bases, and 18 bases lay between the germline ends. The CDR3 DNA sequence: TGTGCCAGCTCGAGGACTGACCCAGTTAAAGATACGCAGTATTTT. It encodes CASSRTDPVKDTQYF.

A single count supports this clone. The chain uses TRBV15 and TRBJ2-2; TRBD2 is a possible D gene (7 bases). The CDR3 is made up of 14 amino acids. V was shortened by 5 bases and J by 4 bases, with 11 bases between the two germline ends. CDR1 and CDR2 from the germline V gene are LNHNV and YYDKDF (reference sequence). This chain's CDR3 is CATSGGAATGELFF. CDR3 coding DNA: TGTGCCACCAGCGGGGGGGCCGCCACCGGGGAGCTGTTTTTT.